This T cell receptor (beta chain) derives from a study of T cells in Graves' hyperthyroidism and ophthalmopathy. Amplification targeted TCR beta CDR3 regions from RNA transcripts. The TCR CDR3 first-round RT-PCR relied on the HTBI primer set. Using its own MiXCR run on the multiplex PCR reads, TCRdb lists one record per CDR3 protein. There are approximately 300,000 distinct CDR3 sequences in the sample; roughly 18% occur only once, and about two fifths lies in the top ten. Diagnoses rested on clinical symptoms, serum thyroxine and TRAb, thyroid ultrasound and orbital computed tomography. V was cut by 5 bases and J by 8 bases, with 21 bases left in between. This CDR3 has 15 residues. The germline CDR1 and CDR2 sequences are MNHNS and SASEGT. Study-wide results and limits: Researchers report that a 13 V-J model separated ophthalmopathy from stable hyperthyroidism.

A few counts support this clonotype. Its antigen remains unidentified. Sequencing input: blood. The receptor's source is a middle-aged man with Graves' ophthalmopathy. The V and J genes are TRBV6-1 and TRBJ1-2; no definite D call. CDR3 DNA sequence: TGTGCCAGCAGTCCCCGGTTAGGCGCCTTCGGGGGCTACACCTTC. Its protein is CASSPRLGAFGGYTF.